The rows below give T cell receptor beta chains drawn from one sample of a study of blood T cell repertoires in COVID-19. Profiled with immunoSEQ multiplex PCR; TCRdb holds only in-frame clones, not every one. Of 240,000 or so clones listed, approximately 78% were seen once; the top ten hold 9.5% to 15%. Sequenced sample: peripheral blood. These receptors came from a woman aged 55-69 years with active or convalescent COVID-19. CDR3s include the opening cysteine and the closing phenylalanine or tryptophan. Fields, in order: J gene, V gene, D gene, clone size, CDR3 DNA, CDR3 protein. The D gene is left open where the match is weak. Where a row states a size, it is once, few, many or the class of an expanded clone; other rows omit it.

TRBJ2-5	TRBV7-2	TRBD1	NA	TGTGCCAGCAGCCTACAGGGGTTGGGGCAAGAGACCCAGTACTTC	CASSLQGLGQETQYF
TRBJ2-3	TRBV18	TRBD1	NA	TGTGCCAGCTCACCCTATACAGGGGCTAGCACAGATACGCAGTATTTT	CASSPYTGASTDTQYF
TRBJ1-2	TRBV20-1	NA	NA	TGCAGTGCCGCGGGGCTGTATGGCTACACCTTC	CSAAGLYGYTF
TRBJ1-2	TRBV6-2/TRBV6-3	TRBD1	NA	TGTGCCAGCAGTTACTCAGGACAGGGTGGAATCGGCTACACCTTC	CASSYSGQGGIGYTF
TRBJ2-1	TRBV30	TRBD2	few	TGTGCCCAACTAGCGGGGGGGCCCAGTGAGCAGTTCTTC	CAQLAGGPSEQFF
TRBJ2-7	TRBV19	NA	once	TGTGCCAGTAGTATAGAGAGAAACTACGAGCAGTACTTC	CASSIERNYEQYF
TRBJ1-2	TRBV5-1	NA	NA	TGCGCCAGCAGCTTGGGGTGGGGCGTCCAACCGGACTATGGCTACACCTTC	CASSLGWGVQPDYGYTF
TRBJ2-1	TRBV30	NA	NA	TGTGCCTGGAGGGAGACTTACAATGAGCAGTTCTTC	CAWRETYNEQFF
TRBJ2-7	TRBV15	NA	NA	TGTGCCACCAGCAGAGATAGGACAGACTACGAGCAGTACTTC	CATSRDRTDYEQYF
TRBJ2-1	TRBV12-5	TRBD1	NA	TGTGCTAGTGGTTTGGGACCAGGGGGTGAGCAGTTCTTC	CASGLGPGGEQFF
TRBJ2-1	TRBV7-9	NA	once	TGTGCCAGCAGCTTCCCTATAGCGGCGTCCTACAATGAGCAGTTCTTC	CASSFPIAASYNEQFF
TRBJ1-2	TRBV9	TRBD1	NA	TGTGCCAGCAGCGGGGGAGACAGGGTGAACTATGGCTACACCTTC	CASSGGDRVNYGYTF
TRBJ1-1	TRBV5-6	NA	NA	TGTGCCAGCAGCTTTTACTTACTGAACACTGAAGCTTTCTTT	CASSFYLLNTEAFF
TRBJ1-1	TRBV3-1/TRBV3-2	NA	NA	TGTGCCAGCAGCCAAGATTGGGGCAGAGTGAACACTGAAGCTTTCTTT	CASSQDWGRVNTEAFF
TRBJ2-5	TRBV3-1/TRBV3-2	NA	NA	TGTGCCAGCAGCCCGATACAGGGTAAAGTGGGAGAGACCCAGTACTTC	CASSPIQGKVGETQYF
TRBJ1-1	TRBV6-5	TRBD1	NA	TGTGCCAGCAGTCCCCAGGGGGGTACCACTGAAGCTTTCTTT	CASSPQGGTTEAFF